A single sample gave rise to the 20 T cell receptor beta chains below, sequenced in a study of CD8+ T cells in alopecia areata. Treatment described: oral pan-JAK inhibitor, 5-10 mg twice daily. RNA extraction was followed by reverse transcription into cDNA, which acted as the sequencing template. Sequenced by immunoSEQ multiplex PCR; TCRdb stores in-frame clones only, minus some. This sample has 170,000 or so clones, with less than 70% found just once. Sequencing used CD4+ T cells sorted from blood, obtained at week 4, from a patient treated with tofacitinib. Receptor source: a human donor with alopecia areata.

The chain carries TRBV29-1 and TRBJ1-1, with 10 bases that match TRBD1. V gave up 7 bases and J gave up 3 bases; unmatched junction bases: 5. Germline V gene data show CDR1 as SQVTM and CDR2 as ANQGSEA. The CDR3 spans 13 residues. The DNA of the CDR3 is TGCAGCGCGACAGGGGGCGCGTACACTGAAGCTTTCTTT. Translating gives CSATGGAYTEAFF.

This clone was observed a handful of times. The chain is built from TRBV29-1 and TRBJ2-7; D remains ambiguous. The CDR3 covers 11 residues. Germline CDR1 SQVTM, CDR2 ANQGSEA. Deletions cut 4 bases from V and 5 bases from J, with 9 bases between. CDR3 sequence (DNA): TGCAGCGTTGTAGGAGTTGACGAGCAGTACTTC. Translated: CSVVGVDEQYF.

The genes are TRBV7-9 and TRBJ2-3; D may be TRBD1 or TRBD2 (5 bases each). CDR3 size: 16 residues. V lost 7 bases and J 3 bases, leaving 20 bases between the germline ends. Germline CDR1 SEHNR, CDR2 FQNEAQ (reference sequence). CDR3 sequence reads: CASTYRLRGSTDTQYF. CDR3 in DNA: TGTGCCAGCACTTACAGGCTTCGAGGGAGTACAGATACGCAGTATTTT.

The rearrangement links TRBV6-1 to TRBJ2-5, with D tentatively TRBD1 (5 bases). Germline V gene data show CDR1 as MNHNS and CDR2 as SASEGT. The V end was cut by 0 bases, the J end by 5 bases, with 13 bases between. This CDR3 has 15 residues. CDR3 loop: CASSEASARAETQYF. CDR3 nucleotide sequence: TGTGCCAGCAGTGAAGCTTCGGCCAGGGCGGAGACCCAGTACTTC.

On this clone itself: The junction shows a germline mismatch at one end, possibly a read error. The chain uses TRBV7-9 and TRBJ2-1; possibly TRBD2 for D (6 bases). The germline V gene encodes CDR1 SEHNR and CDR2 FQNEAQ (reference sequence). The CDR3 length is 13 residues. The CDR3 protein is CASSLESAGLAVF. The CDR3 coding sequence is TGTGCCAGCAGCTTAGAATCGGCGGGGCTCGCGGTCTTC. Full variable domain (rest looked up from reference TRBV7-9 and TRBJ2-1): DTGVSQNPRHKITKRGQNVTFRCDPISEHNRLYWYRQTLGQGPEFLTYFQNEAQLEKSRLLSDRFSAERPKGSFSTLEIQRTEQGDSAMYLCASSLESAGLAVFGPGTRLTVL.

The chain links TRBV10-3 to TRBJ2-3, with 16 bases identical to TRBD2. J lost 2 bases, V lost 7 bases, and 6 bases had no gene match. This CDR3 contains 17 residues. CDR1 and CDR2 from the germline V gene are ENHRY and SYGVKD. The CDR3 DNA reads TGTGCCATCAAGGGGACTAGCGGGGGGGGCGTCACAGATACGCAGTATTTT. This codes for CAIKGTSGGGVTDTQYF.

The chain combines TRBV11-2 with TRBJ2-5, with 8 bases lining up with TRBD2. J gave up 4 bases and V 4 bases, and 5 bases lay outside the gene matches. The CDR3 totals 14 residues. Germline-derived CDR1 and CDR2 are SGHAT and FQNNGV. CDR3 protein: CASSSGTRLETQYF. The CDR3 DNA is TGTGCCAGCAGCTCAGGGACTAGGCTAGAGACCCAGTACTTC.

This chain uses TRBV4-2 with TRBJ2-3, with D unresolved. Germline values: CDR1 LGHNA, CDR2 YNFKEQ. Trimming stripped 0 bases from V and 1 base from J, with 2 bases between. This CDR3 spans 13 amino acids. This CDR3 reads CASSQEGTDTQYF. Here the CDR3 DNA reads TGTGCCAGCAGCCAAGAGGGCACAGATACGCAGTATTTT.

The chain recombines TRBV11-2 with TRBJ2-5, with 9 bases fitting TRBD2. CDR3 length equals 15 residues. Germline V gene data show CDR1 as SGHAT and CDR2 as FQNNGV. The J segment lost 4 bases and the V segment lost 7 bases, leaving 10 bases of the junction unmatched. CDR3: CASKISGGPRETQYF. Here the CDR3 DNA reads TGTGCCAGCAAAATAAGCGGGGGGCCTCGAGAGACCCAGTACTTC.

Written as DNA, the CDR3 is TGTGCCAGCAGTAGACAGGGTCTAGGCAATGAGCAGTTCTTC. Protein sequence: CASSRQGLGNEQFF. The chain is built from TRBV6-6 and TRBJ2-1; 7 bases map to TRBD1. V lost 5 bases, J lost 6 bases, and 7 bases stayed unmatched. The germline V gene encodes CDR1 MNHNY and CDR2 SVGAGI (reference sequence). The CDR3 runs 14 residues.

The chain uses TRBV15 and TRBJ2-7; D perhaps matches TRBD1 (6 bases). CDR1 is LNHNV and CDR2 is YYDKDF in the germline V gene (reference sequence). Trimming left V 1 base short and J 0 bases short, with 16 bases between. The CDR3 runs to 17 residues. CDR3 sequence (DNA): TGTGCCACCAGCAGAGGAAGGGGGACGGGGAGCTCCTACGAGCAGTACTTC. Its translation is CATSRGRGTGSSYEQYF. The full variable domain, in which reference TRBV15 and TRBJ2-7 provide the parts outside the CDR3, is DAMVIQNPRYQVTQFGKPVTLSCSQTLNHNVMYWYQQKSSQAPKLLFHYYDKDFNNEADTPDNFQSRRPNTSFCFLDIRSPGLGDTAMYLCATSRGRGTGSSYEQYFGPGTRLTVT.

The chain has TRBV5-1 and TRBJ2-7; 7 bases are a match to TRBD1. CDR3 length: 13 residues. V lost 5 bases and J lost 6; bases outside the gene matches: 8. The germline gives CDR1 SGHRS, CDR2 YFSETQ. DNA for the CDR3: TGCGCCAGCAGAACTACAGGGGTAGGCGAGCAGTACTTC. Translated, it gives CASRTTGVGEQYF. Supplemented by reference TRBV5-1 and TRBJ2-7, the full variable domain reads KAGVTQTPRYLIKTRGQQVTLSCSPISGHRSVSWYQQTPGQGLQFLFEYFSETQRNKGNFPGRFSGRQFSNSRSEMNVSTLELGDSALYLCASRTTGVGEQYFGPGTRLTVT.

This clone was counted between two and nine times. The chain carries TRBV30 and TRBJ1-1, with D possibly matching TRBD1 (6 bases). Germline V CDR1 and CDR2: GTSNPN, SVGIG (reference sequence). V was trimmed by 2 bases and J by 7 bases, leaving 14 bases between them. The CDR3 loop spans 13 amino acids. This CDR3 is CAWSLRTDSEAFF. CDR3 in DNA: TGTGCCTGGAGTCTGAGGACAGACAGTGAAGCTTTCTTT.

This clone was recorded only once. The chain joins TRBV30 to TRBJ2-3; no reliable D call. This CDR3 has 15 residues. Germline V gene lookup returns CDR1 GTSNPN and CDR2 SVGIG (reference sequence). V shed 0 bases and J shed 1 base, with 11 bases lying between them. The CDR3 DNA follows: TGTGCCTGGAGTGTAGGGAACTCACGCACAGATACGCAGTATTTT. It yields the protein CAWSVGNSRTDTQYF.

This sequence joins TRBV30 and TRBJ2-3; D not certain. V lost 4 bases and J lost 2, with 16 bases in between. The CDR3 spans 15 residues. Germline lookup yields CDR1 GTSNPN and CDR2 SVGIG (reference sequence). The CDR3 reads CAWKGEGTATDTQYF. CDR3 DNA sequence: TGTGCCTGGAAAGGTGAAGGCACAGCCACAGATACGCAGTATTTT. Full variable domain (remainder filled in from reference TRBV30 and TRBJ2-3): SQTIHQWPATLVQPVGSPLSLECTVEGTSNPNLYWYRQAAGRGLQLLFYSVGIGQISSEVPQNLSASRPQDRQFILSSKKLLLSDSGFYLCAWKGEGTATDTQYFGPGTRLTVL.

J is TRBJ1-5 and V is TRBV29-1; the D gene is possibly TRBD1 (5 bases). CDR1 and CDR2 (germline): SQVTM, ANQGSEA. V was clipped by 4 bases and J by 4 bases, with 11 bases between them. The CDR3 is 13 residues long. CDR3 protein: CSVGGGENQPQHF. CDR3 in DNA: TGCAGCGTTGGGGGAGGGGAAAATCAGCCCCAGCATTTT.

In this sample, this clone turned up once. V usage is TRBV4-2 and J usage is TRBJ2-3; 10 nucleotides agree with TRBD1. The junction had 6 bases not matched to a gene; V was cut back by 3 bases and J by 3 bases. The CDR3 contains 16 residues. In germline, CDR1 is LGHNA, CDR2 YNFKEQ. The CDR3 sequence: CASSHSMDRGTDTQYF. For the CDR3, the DNA is TGTGCCAGCAGCCACTCGATGGACAGGGGGACAGATACGCAGTATTTT.

This chain uses TRBV5-6 with TRBJ2-2; D gene ambiguous. The CDR3 runs to 15 residues. Trimming cost V 4 bases and J 1 base, with 11 bases left between them. Germline V gene sequence: CDR1 SGHDT, CDR2 YYEEEE. The CDR3 DNA reads TGTGCCAGCAGCCTCCACCCAGTGAACACCGGGGAGCTGTTTTTT. It encodes CASSLHPVNTGELFF.

This clone appeared once. The chain uses TRBV5-6 and TRBJ2-3, with TRBD2 matching over 12 bases. This CDR3 is built from 16 residues. The germline CDR1 and CDR2 sequences are SGHDT and YYEEEE. The ends lost 5 bases at V and 7 bases at J; junction bases unmatched: 11. The DNA of the CDR3 is TGTGCCAGCAGGACTGACCTAGCGGGGGGGCCGAATACGCAGTATTTT. Translating it yields CASRTDLAGGPNTQYF.

This chain joins TRBV7-2 and TRBJ1-2; D remains unclear. Trimming left V 1 base short and J 4 bases short, with 13 bases between. Germline CDR1 is SGHTA and CDR2 is FQGNSA. This CDR3 has 15 amino acids. The CDR3 DNA sequence: TGTGCCAGCAGCTTAGATCGGACTCTTGCCTATGGCTACACCTTC. It translates to CASSLDRTLAYGYTF.